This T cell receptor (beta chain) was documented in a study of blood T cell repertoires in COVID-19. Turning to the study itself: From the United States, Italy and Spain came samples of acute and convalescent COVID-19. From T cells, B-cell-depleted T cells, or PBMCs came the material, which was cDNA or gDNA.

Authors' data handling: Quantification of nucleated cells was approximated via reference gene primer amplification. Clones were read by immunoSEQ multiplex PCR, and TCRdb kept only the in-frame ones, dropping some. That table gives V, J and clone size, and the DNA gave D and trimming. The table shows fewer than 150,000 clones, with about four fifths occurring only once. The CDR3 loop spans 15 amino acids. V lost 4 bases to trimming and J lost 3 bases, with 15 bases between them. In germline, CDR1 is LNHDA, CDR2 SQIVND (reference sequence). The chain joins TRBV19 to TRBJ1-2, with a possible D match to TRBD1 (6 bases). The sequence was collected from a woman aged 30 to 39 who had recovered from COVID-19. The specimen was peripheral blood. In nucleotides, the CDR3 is TGTGCCAGTAGTACCCCTGGCAGGGGCGACTATGGCTACACCTTC. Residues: CASSTPGRGDYGYTF.